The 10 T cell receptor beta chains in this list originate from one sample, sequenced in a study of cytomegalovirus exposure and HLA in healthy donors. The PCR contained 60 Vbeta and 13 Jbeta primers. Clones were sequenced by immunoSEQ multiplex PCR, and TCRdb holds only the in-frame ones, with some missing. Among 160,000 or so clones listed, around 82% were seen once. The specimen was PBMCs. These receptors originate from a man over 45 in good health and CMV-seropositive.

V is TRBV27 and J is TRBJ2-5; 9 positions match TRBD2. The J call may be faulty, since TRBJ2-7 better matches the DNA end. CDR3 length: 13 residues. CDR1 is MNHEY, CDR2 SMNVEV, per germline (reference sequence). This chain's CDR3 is CASTSGSRNEQYF. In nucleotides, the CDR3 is TGTGCCAGTACTAGCGGGTCCAGGAACGAGCAGTACTTC.

CDR3 loop: CASRLGLAGTVNEQFF. CDR3 nucleotides: TGTGCCAGCAGACTGGGACTAGCGGGGACCGTTAATGAGCAGTTCTTC. The chain employs TRBV7-2 and TRBJ2-1; TRBD2 matches at 13 bases. The trim removed 6 bases at V and 7 bases at J, leaving 9 bases unmatched. Germline V gene lookup returns CDR1 SGHTA and CDR2 FQGNSA. The CDR3 extends over 16 amino acids.

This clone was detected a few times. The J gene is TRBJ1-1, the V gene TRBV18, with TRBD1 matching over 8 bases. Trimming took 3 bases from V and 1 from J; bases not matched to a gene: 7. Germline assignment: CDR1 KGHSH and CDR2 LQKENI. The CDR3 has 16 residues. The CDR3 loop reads CASSPPGTGQNTEAFF. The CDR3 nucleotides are TGTGCCAGCTCACCGCCGGGGACAGGCCAGAACACTGAAGCTTTCTTT.

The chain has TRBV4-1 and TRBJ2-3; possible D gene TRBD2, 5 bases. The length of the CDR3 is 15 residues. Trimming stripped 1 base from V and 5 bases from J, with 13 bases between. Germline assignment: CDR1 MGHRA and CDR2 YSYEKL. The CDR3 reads CASSQGVGEIDTQYF. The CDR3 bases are TGCGCCAGCAGCCAAGGGGTCGGGGAAATAGATACGCAGTATTTT.

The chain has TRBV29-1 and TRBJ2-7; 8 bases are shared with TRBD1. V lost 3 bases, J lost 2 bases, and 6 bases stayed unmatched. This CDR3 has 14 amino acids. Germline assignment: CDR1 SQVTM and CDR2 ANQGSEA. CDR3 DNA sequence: TGCAGCGTTGAGGACAGGGAAGGCCCCTACGAGCAGTACTTC. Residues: CSVEDREGPYEQYF.

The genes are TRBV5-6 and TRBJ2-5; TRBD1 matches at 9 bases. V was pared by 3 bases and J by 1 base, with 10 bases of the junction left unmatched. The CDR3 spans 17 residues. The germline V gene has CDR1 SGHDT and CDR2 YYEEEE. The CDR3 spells CASSYTGTGNLQETQYF. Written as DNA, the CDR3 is TGTGCCAGCAGCTATACCGGGACAGGGAACCTCCAAGAGACCCAGTACTTC.

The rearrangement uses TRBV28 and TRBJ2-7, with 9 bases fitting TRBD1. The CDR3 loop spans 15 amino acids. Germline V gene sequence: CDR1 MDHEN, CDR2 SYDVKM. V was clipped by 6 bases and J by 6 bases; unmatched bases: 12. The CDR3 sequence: CASSSRIGTGSEQYF. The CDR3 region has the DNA TGTGCCAGCAGCTCCAGGATCGGGACAGGGAGCGAGCAGTACTTC.

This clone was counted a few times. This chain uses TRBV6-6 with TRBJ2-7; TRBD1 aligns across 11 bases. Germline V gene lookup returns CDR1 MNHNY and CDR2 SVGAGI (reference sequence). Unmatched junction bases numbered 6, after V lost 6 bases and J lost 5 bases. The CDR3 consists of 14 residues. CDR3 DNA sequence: TGTGCCAGCAGACGGACAGGGGGCGTGCACGAGCAGTACTTC. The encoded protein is CASRRTGGVHEQYF.

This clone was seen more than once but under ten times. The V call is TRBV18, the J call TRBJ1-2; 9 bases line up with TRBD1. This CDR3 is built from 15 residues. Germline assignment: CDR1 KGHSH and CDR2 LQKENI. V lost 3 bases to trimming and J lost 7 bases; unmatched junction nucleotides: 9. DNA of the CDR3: TGTGCCAGCTCACCGCGGACAGGGGATGAAATTGGCTACACCTTC. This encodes CASSPRTGDEIGYTF. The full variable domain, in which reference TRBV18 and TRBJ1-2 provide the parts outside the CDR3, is NAGVMQNPRHLVRRRGQEARLRCSPMKGHSHVYWYRQLPEEGLKFMVYLQKENIIDESGMPKERFSAEFPKEGPSILRIQQVVRGDSAAYFCASSPRTGDEIGYTFGSGTRLTVV.

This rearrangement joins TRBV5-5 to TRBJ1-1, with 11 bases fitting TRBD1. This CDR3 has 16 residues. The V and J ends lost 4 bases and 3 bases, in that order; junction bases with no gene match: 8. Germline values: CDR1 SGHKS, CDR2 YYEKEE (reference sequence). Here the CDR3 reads CASSPGPGQGDTEAFF. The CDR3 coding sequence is TGTGCCAGCAGCCCGGGCCCGGGACAGGGGGACACTGAAGCTTTCTTT.